The rows below give T cell receptor beta chains drawn from one sample of a study of CD8+ T cells in alopecia areata. Produced via immunoSEQ multiplex PCR; TCRdb's table is partial and in-frame only. The sample shows roughly 60,000 clones, 44% of them seen only once. Sequencing was carried out using NKG2D-low CD8+ T cells sorted from blood. The receptors were sampled from a human donor with alopecia areata. CDR3s include the opening cysteine and the closing phenylalanine or tryptophan. A D gene is named only where the DNA matches it firmly. Size tells how often a clone was seen (once, few, many) or the class of an expanded clone, and some rows leave it out.

CDR3 protein: CASRSGRGLYNEQFF
CDR3 DNA: TGTGCCAGCCGCAGCGGGAGGGGGCTATACAATGAGCAGTTCTTC
D gene: TRBD2
clone size: few
V gene: TRBV2
J gene: TRBJ2-1
CDR3 length: 15

CDR3 protein: CATSRGPQSKNIQYF
CDR3 DNA: TGTGCCACCAGCAGAGGACCACAGTCCAAAAACATTCAGTACTTC
D gene: -
clone size: -
V gene: TRBV15
J gene: TRBJ2-4
CDR3 length: 15

CDR3 protein: CASSLGTYNEQFF
CDR3 DNA: TGTGCCAGCAGTTTAGGGACTTACAATGAGCAGTTCTTC
D gene: -
clone size: -
V gene: TRBV28
J gene: TRBJ2-1
CDR3 length: 13

CDR3 protein: CASSQGRSSYEQYF
CDR3 DNA: TGCGCCAGCAGCCAAGGCAGGAGCTCCTACGAGCAGTACTTC
D gene: -
clone size: -
V gene: TRBV4-3
J gene: TRBJ2-7
CDR3 length: 14

CDR3 protein: CATGPQETQYF
CDR3 DNA: TGTGCCACCGGGCCTCAAGAGACCCAGTACTTC
D gene: -
clone size: -
V gene: TRBV27
J gene: TRBJ2-5
CDR3 length: 11

CDR3 protein: CASSLEGLATEQYF
CDR3 DNA: TGTGCCAGCAGCTTAGAGGGACTAGCAACCGAGCAGTACTTC
D gene: TRBD2
clone size: -
V gene: TRBV7-9
J gene: TRBJ2-7
CDR3 length: 14

CDR3 protein: CASSRGADTQYF
CDR3 DNA: TGTGCCAGCTCGAGGGGAGCAGATACGCAGTATTTT
D gene: -
clone size: once
V gene: TRBV9
J gene: TRBJ2-3
CDR3 length: 12

CDR3 protein: CASSHRGGTGETQYF
CDR3 DNA: TGTGCCAGCAGTCACAGGGGAGGAACCGGGGAGACCCAGTACTTC
D gene: -
clone size: -
V gene: TRBV27
J gene: TRBJ2-5
CDR3 length: 15

CDR3 protein: CASGSSSGHDTDTQYF
CDR3 DNA: TGTGCTAGTGGCTCCTCGAGCGGTCATGACACAGATACGCAGTATTTT
D gene: -
clone size: -
V gene: TRBV12-5
J gene: TRBJ2-3
CDR3 length: 16

CDR3 protein: CASSPLGGRTDTQYF
CDR3 DNA: TGTGCCAGCAGTCCCCTCGGGGGGCGAACAGATACGCAGTATTTT
D gene: -
clone size: -
V gene: TRBV6-5
J gene: TRBJ2-3
CDR3 length: 15

CDR3 protein: CASSAAYEQYF
CDR3 DNA: TGTGCCAGCAGCGCAGCCTACGAGCAGTACTTC
D gene: -
clone size: -
V gene: TRBV7-2
J gene: TRBJ2-7
CDR3 length: 11

CDR3 protein: CASSLSRAHEQYF
CDR3 DNA: TGTGCCAGCAGCCTCTCTAGGGCCCACGAGCAGTACTTC
D gene: -
clone size: -
V gene: TRBV7-2
J gene: TRBJ2-7
CDR3 length: 13

CDR3 protein: CASSLTPGGEQYF
CDR3 DNA: TGTGCCAGCAGCTTAACTCCCGGGGGCGAGCAGTACTTC
D gene: -
clone size: -
V gene: TRBV7-3
J gene: TRBJ2-7
CDR3 length: 13

CDR3 protein: CASSYPGSLAFF
CDR3 DNA: TGTGCCAGCAGTTACCCAGGAAGTCTGGCTTTCTTT
D gene: -
clone size: -
V gene: TRBV6-5
J gene: TRBJ1-1
CDR3 length: 12

CDR3 protein: CASADQPQHF
CDR3 DNA: TGCGCTTCAGCCGATCAGCCCCAGCATTTT
D gene: -
clone size: -
V gene: TRBV23-1
J gene: TRBJ1-5
CDR3 length: 10

CDR3 protein: CASSLGLAGETQYF
CDR3 DNA: TGTGCCAGCAGCTTAGGGCTAGCTGGAGAGACCCAGTACTTC
D gene: -
clone size: -
V gene: TRBV13
J gene: TRBJ2-5
CDR3 length: 14

CDR3 protein: CAISPTEYNEQFF
CDR3 DNA: TGTGCCATCTCTCCTACGGAGTACAATGAGCAGTTCTTC
D gene: -
clone size: -
V gene: TRBV10-3
J gene: TRBJ2-1
CDR3 length: 13

CDR3 protein: CSVETSGSSYEQYF
CDR3 DNA: TGCAGCGTTGAGACTAGCGGAAGCTCCTACGAGCAGTACTTC
D gene: TRBD2
clone size: few
V gene: TRBV29-1
J gene: TRBJ2-7
CDR3 length: 14

CDR3 protein: CASSSLRLPKDTQYF
CDR3 DNA: TGTGCCAGCAGCTCTTTACGCTTGCCGAAAGATACGCAGTATTTT
D gene: -
clone size: few
V gene: TRBV7-8
J gene: TRBJ2-3
CDR3 length: 15

CDR3 protein: CASSQARGNEQFF
CDR3 DNA: TGCGCCAGCAGCCAAGCCAGGGGGAATGAGCAGTTCTTC
D gene: TRBD1
clone size: once
V gene: TRBV4-1
J gene: TRBJ2-1
CDR3 length: 13

CDR3 protein: CASSQGALGITGAYEQYF
CDR3 DNA: TGCGCCAGCAGCCAAGGGGCTCTGGGGATTACAGGGGCCTACGAGCAGTACTTC
D gene: TRBD1
clone size: -
V gene: TRBV4-3
J gene: TRBJ2-7
CDR3 length: 18

CDR3 protein: CASSQEGTSNYEQYF
CDR3 DNA: TGCGCCAGCAGCCAAGAGGGTACGAGTAACTACGAGCAGTACTTC
D gene: -
clone size: -
V gene: TRBV4-3
J gene: TRBJ2-7
CDR3 length: 15

CDR3 protein: CASSSSHQETQYF
CDR3 DNA: TGTGCCAGCAGCTCGTCCCACCAAGAGACCCAGTACTTC
D gene: -
clone size: few
V gene: TRBV7-9
J gene: TRBJ2-5
CDR3 length: 13

CDR3 protein: CASSEGTGSRSTQYF
CDR3 DNA: TGTGCCAGCAGCGAGGGAACCGGGTCGCGCTCTACGCAGTATTTT
D gene: -
clone size: -
V gene: TRBV14
J gene: TRBJ2-3
CDR3 length: 15

CDR3 protein: CASSLPSGREFENEQFF
CDR3 DNA: TGTGCCAGCAGTTTGCCTAGCGGGAGGGAGTTTGAGAATGAGCAGTTCTTC
D gene: TRBD2
clone size: -
V gene: TRBV27
J gene: TRBJ2-1
CDR3 length: 17

CDR3 protein: CASSSRDSSNQPQHF
CDR3 DNA: TGTGCCAGCAGTTCCAGGGACAGTAGCAATCAGCCCCAGCATTTT
D gene: TRBD1
clone size: few
V gene: TRBV27
J gene: TRBJ1-5
CDR3 length: 15

CDR3 protein: CASTVGYYEQYF
CDR3 DNA: TGTGCCAGCACCGTCGGGTACTACGAGCAGTACTTC
D gene: -
clone size: -
V gene: TRBV2
J gene: TRBJ2-7
CDR3 length: 12

CDR3 protein: CASSQGQGAGSPLHF
CDR3 DNA: TGCGCCAGCAGCCAGGGGCAGGGGGCAGGTTCACCCCTCCACTTT
D gene: TRBD1
clone size: -
V gene: TRBV4-3
J gene: TRBJ1-6
CDR3 length: 15

CDR3 protein: CASSLGTGVYEQYF
CDR3 DNA: TGTGCCAGCAGTCTCGGGACAGGGGTCTACGAGCAGTACTTC
D gene: TRBD1
clone size: -
V gene: TRBV27
J gene: TRBJ2-7
CDR3 length: 14

CDR3 protein: CASSYSDSYGYTF
CDR3 DNA: TGTGCCAGCAGTTATTCGGACAGCTATGGCTACACCTTC
D gene: -
clone size: once
V gene: TRBV6-5
J gene: TRBJ1-2
CDR3 length: 13

CDR3 protein: CASSFLAVNEQFF
CDR3 DNA: TGTGCCAGCAGTTTCCTAGCGGTCAATGAGCAGTTCTTC
D gene: TRBD2
clone size: -
V gene: TRBV27
J gene: TRBJ2-1
CDR3 length: 13

CDR3 protein: CASSQDDQAYNEQFF
CDR3 DNA: TGCGCCAGCAGCCAAGATGACCAGGCGTACAATGAGCAGTTCTTC
D gene: -
clone size: -
V gene: TRBV4-3
J gene: TRBJ2-1
CDR3 length: 15

CDR3 protein: CASSLARDRETEQYF
CDR3 DNA: TGTGCCAGCAGCTTAGCGAGGGACAGGGAAACGGAGCAGTACTTC
D gene: TRBD1
clone size: -
V gene: TRBV7-6
J gene: TRBJ2-7
CDR3 length: 15

CDR3 protein: CASSLGGVSYEQYF
CDR3 DNA: TGTGCCAGCAGCTTAGGTGGAGTCTCCTACGAGCAGTACTTC
D gene: -
clone size: -
V gene: TRBV7-9
J gene: TRBJ2-7
CDR3 length: 14

CDR3 protein: CASSQLPPDRAGAYEQYF
CDR3 DNA: TGCGCCAGCAGCCAACTACCGCCTGACAGGGCTGGCGCCTACGAGCAGTACTTC
D gene: TRBD1
clone size: few
V gene: TRBV4-1
J gene: TRBJ2-7
CDR3 length: 18

CDR3 protein: CASSQLTGLSSNEQFF
CDR3 DNA: TGCGCCAGCAGCCAATTGACAGGACTATCTTCCAATGAGCAGTTCTTC
D gene: -
clone size: few
V gene: TRBV4-3
J gene: TRBJ2-1
CDR3 length: 16

CDR3 protein: CASSFVFSSTDTQYF
CDR3 DNA: TGCGCCAGCAGCTTTGTATTCTCTAGCACAGATACGCAGTATTTT
D gene: -
clone size: -
V gene: TRBV5-1
J gene: TRBJ2-3
CDR3 length: 15

CDR3 protein: CASSLGLELFGSPGELFF
CDR3 DNA: TGCGCCAGCAGCTTGGGGCTTGAACTTTTTGGGAGCCCCGGGGAGCTGTTTTTT
D gene: -
clone size: -
V gene: TRBV5-1
J gene: TRBJ2-2
CDR3 length: 18

CDR3 protein: CALHRGSSYNEQFF
CDR3 DNA: TGTGCCCTCCATCGGGGGAGCTCCTACAATGAGCAGTTCTTC
D gene: -
clone size: -
V gene: TRBV7-9
J gene: TRBJ2-1
CDR3 length: 14

CDR3 protein: CASSLAGFGETQYF
CDR3 DNA: TGTGCCAGCAGTTTAGCGGGATTCGGAGAGACCCAGTACTTC
D gene: -
clone size: -
V gene: TRBV27
J gene: TRBJ2-5
CDR3 length: 14

CDR3 protein: CASSLDSGYEQYF
CDR3 DNA: TGCGCCAGCAGCTTGGACTCGGGTTACGAGCAGTACTTC
D gene: -
clone size: few
V gene: TRBV5-1
J gene: TRBJ2-7
CDR3 length: 13

CDR3 protein: CASSQVALRNTEAFF
CDR3 DNA: TGCGCCAGCAGCCAAGTAGCCCTAAGGAACACTGAAGCTTTCTTT
D gene: -
clone size: -
V gene: TRBV4-1
J gene: TRBJ1-1
CDR3 length: 15

CDR3 protein: CASSPGRGEQFF
CDR3 DNA: TGTGCCAGCAGCCCCGGGCGGGGTGAGCAGTTCTTC
D gene: -
clone size: few
V gene: TRBV13
J gene: TRBJ2-1
CDR3 length: 12

CDR3 protein: CAWRTMEGDTEAFF
CDR3 DNA: TGTGCCTGGAGGACAATGGAGGGGGACACTGAAGCTTTCTTT
D gene: -
clone size: -
V gene: TRBV30
J gene: TRBJ1-1
CDR3 length: 14

CDR3 protein: CASSIRREIGYGYTF
CDR3 DNA: TGTGCCAGTAGTATAAGGAGGGAGATTGGCTATGGCTACACCTTC
D gene: -
clone size: -
V gene: TRBV19
J gene: TRBJ1-2
CDR3 length: 15

CDR3 protein: CASSRTGTDSTDTQYF
CDR3 DNA: TGTGCCAGCAGCCGAACCGGGACAGATAGCACAGATACGCAGTATTTT
D gene: TRBD1
clone size: few
V gene: TRBV7-2
J gene: TRBJ2-3
CDR3 length: 16

CDR3 protein: CASRDLAGGIHTQYF
CDR3 DNA: TGTGCCAGCAGGGACCTAGCGGGGGGGATCCATACGCAGTATTTT
D gene: TRBD2
clone size: -
V gene: TRBV2
J gene: TRBJ2-3
CDR3 length: 15

CDR3 protein: CSVEAGLYTF
CDR3 DNA: TGCAGCGTTGAAGCCGGACTCTACACCTTC
D gene: -
clone size: -
V gene: TRBV29-1
J gene: TRBJ1-2
CDR3 length: 10

CDR3 protein: CASSLGTASYNEQFF
CDR3 DNA: TGTGCCAGCAGTTTGGGAACCGCCTCCTACAATGAGCAGTTCTTC
D gene: -
clone size: -
V gene: TRBV27
J gene: TRBJ2-1
CDR3 length: 15

CDR3 protein: CASSDQGGPYEQYF
CDR3 DNA: TGTGCCAGCAGCGACCAAGGGGGCCCCTACGAGCAGTACTTC
D gene: TRBD1
clone size: -
V gene: TRBV7-9
J gene: TRBJ2-7
CDR3 length: 14

CDR3 protein: CASSARQGPSYEQYF
CDR3 DNA: TGTGCCAGCAGCGCCCGACAGGGGCCCTCCTACGAGCAGTACTTC
D gene: TRBD1
clone size: -
V gene: TRBV7-8
J gene: TRBJ2-7
CDR3 length: 15

CDR3 protein: CANKAAPYEQYF
CDR3 DNA: TGTGCCAACAAGGCGGCGCCCTACGAGCAGTACTTC
D gene: -
clone size: -
V gene: TRBV2
J gene: TRBJ2-7
CDR3 length: 12

CDR3 protein: CASSTRRDRARTDTQYF
CDR3 DNA: TGTGCCAGCAGCACACGACGTGACAGGGCTCGAACAGATACGCAGTATTTT
D gene: TRBD1
clone size: -
V gene: TRBV7-9
J gene: TRBJ2-3
CDR3 length: 17

CDR3 protein: CAISESGGSYNEQFF
CDR3 DNA: TGTGCCATCAGTGAGTCGGGGGGCTCCTACAATGAGCAGTTCTTC
D gene: -
clone size: -
V gene: TRBV10-3
J gene: TRBJ2-1
CDR3 length: 15

CDR3 protein: CASSQVGNEQYF
CDR3 DNA: TGCGCCAGCAGCCAAGTTGGTAACGAGCAGTACTTC
D gene: -
clone size: -
V gene: TRBV4-1
J gene: TRBJ2-7
CDR3 length: 12

CDR3 protein: CASSFPGLAGRNTGELFF
CDR3 DNA: TGTGCCAGCAGCTTTCCGGGACTAGCGGGGAGGAACACCGGGGAGCTGTTTTTT
D gene: TRBD2
clone size: -
V gene: TRBV7-8
J gene: TRBJ2-2
CDR3 length: 18

CDR3 protein: CASSNTGQGVHEQFF
CDR3 DNA: TGTGCCAGCAGCAATACGGGACAGGGGGTCCATGAGCAGTTCTTC
D gene: TRBD1
clone size: few
V gene: TRBV7-9
J gene: TRBJ2-1
CDR3 length: 15

CDR3 protein: CSDSRGATADTQYF
CDR3 DNA: TGCAGCGACTCGCGGGGGGCGACGGCAGATACGCAGTATTTT
D gene: TRBD2
clone size: few
V gene: TRBV29-1
J gene: TRBJ2-3
CDR3 length: 14

CDR3 protein: CASSQGQARGQYF
CDR3 DNA: TGTGCCAGCAGTCAGGGACAGGCCCGGGGGCAGTACTTC
D gene: TRBD1
clone size: -
V gene: TRBV27
J gene: TRBJ2-7
CDR3 length: 13

CDR3 protein: CASGLGYRNPFSNEQFF
CDR3 DNA: TGTGCTAGTGGTTTGGGCTACCGGAACCCATTTTCCAATGAGCAGTTCTTC
D gene: -
clone size: many
V gene: TRBV12-5
J gene: TRBJ2-1
CDR3 length: 17